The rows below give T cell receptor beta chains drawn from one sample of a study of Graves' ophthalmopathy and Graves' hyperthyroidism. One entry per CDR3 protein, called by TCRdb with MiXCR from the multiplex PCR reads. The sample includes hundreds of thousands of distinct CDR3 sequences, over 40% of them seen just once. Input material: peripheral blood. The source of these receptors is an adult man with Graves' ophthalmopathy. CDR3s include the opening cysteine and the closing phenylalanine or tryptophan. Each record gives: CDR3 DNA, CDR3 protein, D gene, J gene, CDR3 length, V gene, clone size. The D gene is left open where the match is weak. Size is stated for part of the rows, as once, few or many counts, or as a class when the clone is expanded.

CDR3nt: TGTGCCATCAGTGAGCAGGACAACACTGAAGCTTTCTTT
CDR3aa: CAISEQDNTEAFF
d_gene: -
j_gene: TRBJ1-1
len: 13
v_gene: TRBV10-3
abundance: -

CDR3nt: TGTGCCAGCGTTCGGGAGTATGGGTACGAGCAGTACTTC
CDR3aa: CASVREYGYEQYF
d_gene: -
j_gene: TRBJ2-7
len: 13
v_gene: TRBV25-1
abundance: -

CDR3nt: TGTGCCAGCAAACGGGCAACCCACTCCTACGAGCAGTACTTC
CDR3aa: CASKRATHSYEQYF
d_gene: -
j_gene: TRBJ2-7
len: 14
v_gene: TRBV10-3
abundance: few

CDR3nt: TGTGCCAGCAGTTTAAGGGACAGGGGGCTTCGGGAGAATGAAAAACTGTTTTTT
CDR3aa: CASSLRDRGLRENEKLFF
d_gene: TRBD1
j_gene: TRBJ1-4
len: 18
v_gene: TRBV12-3/TRBV12-4
abundance: -

CDR3nt: TGCGCCAGCAGCTTGAGGCAGGGTTTTAACGGCTACACCTTC
CDR3aa: CASSLRQGFNGYTF
d_gene: -
j_gene: TRBJ1-2
len: 14
v_gene: TRBV5-1
abundance: -

CDR3nt: TGTGCCAGCAGCGTATTGGGGAGCAGCGGTTCACCCCTCCACTTT
CDR3aa: CASSVLGSSGSPLHF
d_gene: -
j_gene: TRBJ1-6
len: 15
v_gene: TRBV9
abundance: many

CDR3nt: TGTGCCAGCAGCTTAGGGACAGCTTCATTTCCCCAGCATTTT
CDR3aa: CASSLGTASFPQHF
d_gene: -
j_gene: TRBJ1-5
len: 14
v_gene: TRBV7-9
abundance: -

CDR3nt: TGTGCCACCCAGGGGAGGGGGCGCGCAGGTCAGCCCCAGCATTTT
CDR3aa: CATQGRGRAGQPQHF
d_gene: TRBD1
j_gene: TRBJ1-5
len: 15
v_gene: TRBV15
abundance: -

CDR3nt: TGTGCCAGCAGCCCTTGGGGGGGCGGACGTCAGCCCCAGCATTTT
CDR3aa: CASSPWGGGRQPQHF
d_gene: -
j_gene: TRBJ1-5
len: 15
v_gene: TRBV27
abundance: few

CDR3nt: TGCGCCAGCAGCTTGGAAGGGACCGATAACTATGGCTACACCTTC
CDR3aa: CASSLEGTDNYGYTF
d_gene: -
j_gene: TRBJ1-2
len: 15
v_gene: TRBV5-1
abundance: many

CDR3nt: TGTGCCAGCAGCTTAAGGGGAGGCGGTCAGCCCCAGTACTTC
CDR3aa: CASSLRGGGQPQYF
d_gene: -
j_gene: TRBJ2-5
len: 14
v_gene: TRBV7-2
abundance: -

CDR3nt: TGTGCCAGCAGTCTCGGGACCCAGGGGCCCCAGCATTTT
CDR3aa: CASSLGTQGPQHF
d_gene: -
j_gene: TRBJ1-5
len: 13
v_gene: TRBV10-3
abundance: many

CDR3nt: TGTGCCAGCAGCTCCGCAGGGGGTGGAAACACCATATATTTT
CDR3aa: CASSSAGGGNTIYF
d_gene: TRBD1
j_gene: TRBJ1-3
len: 14
v_gene: TRBV11-2
abundance: many

CDR3nt: TGTGCCACCAGCAGAGACATCCATCGGGAAGCCTCCTTT
CDR3aa: CATSRDIHREASF
d_gene: -
j_gene: TRBJ1-1
len: 13
v_gene: TRBV15
abundance: -

CDR3nt: TGTGCCAGCAGAGGGACAGGGAGGCAGTACTTC
CDR3aa: CASRGTGRQYF
d_gene: TRBD1
j_gene: TRBJ2-7
len: 11
v_gene: TRBV2
abundance: -

CDR3nt: TGTGCCAGCAGCCACCCCCGGGACAGGGGAAGCTCTGGGGCCAACGTCCTGACTTTC
CDR3aa: CASSHPRDRGSSGANVLTF
d_gene: TRBD1
j_gene: TRBJ2-6
len: 19
v_gene: TRBV7-3
abundance: -

CDR3nt: TGCGCCAGCAGCCCTGGACAGGAGGGCACTGAAGCTTTCTTT
CDR3aa: CASSPGQEGTEAFF
d_gene: TRBD1
j_gene: TRBJ1-1
len: 14
v_gene: TRBV5-1
abundance: many

CDR3nt: TGTGCCAGCAGACATAGGGACCGCCAAGAGACCCAGTACTTC
CDR3aa: CASRHRDRQETQYF
d_gene: -
j_gene: TRBJ2-5
len: 14
v_gene: TRBV5-8
abundance: many

CDR3nt: TGTGCCATCAGGATCGGGACAGGGTACTACGAGCAGTACTTC
CDR3aa: CAIRIGTGYYEQYF
d_gene: TRBD1
j_gene: TRBJ2-7
len: 14
v_gene: TRBV10-3
abundance: -

CDR3nt: TGTGCCAGCAGACCCTGGGGCGGGAGGGATCAAGAGACCCAGTACTTC
CDR3aa: CASRPWGGRDQETQYF
d_gene: TRBD2
j_gene: TRBJ2-5
len: 16
v_gene: TRBV11-3
abundance: -